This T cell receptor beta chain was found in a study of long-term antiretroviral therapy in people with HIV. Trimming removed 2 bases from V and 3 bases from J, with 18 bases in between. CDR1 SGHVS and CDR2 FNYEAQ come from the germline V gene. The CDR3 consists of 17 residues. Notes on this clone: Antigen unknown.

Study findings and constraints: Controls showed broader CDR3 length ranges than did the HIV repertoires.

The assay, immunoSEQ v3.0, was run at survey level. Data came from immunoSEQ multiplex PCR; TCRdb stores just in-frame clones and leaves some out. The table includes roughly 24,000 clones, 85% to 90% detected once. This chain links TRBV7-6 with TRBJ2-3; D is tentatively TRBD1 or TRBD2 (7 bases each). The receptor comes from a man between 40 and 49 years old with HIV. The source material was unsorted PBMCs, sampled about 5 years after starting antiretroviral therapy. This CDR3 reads CASSLYGGTDRTDTQYF. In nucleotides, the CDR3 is TGTGCCAGCAGCTTATACGGGGGGACAGACCGTACAGATACGCAGTATTTT. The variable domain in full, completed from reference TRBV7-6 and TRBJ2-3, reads GAGVSQSPRYKVTKRGQDVALRCDPISGHVSLYWYRQALGQGPEFLTYFNYEAQQDKSGLPNDRFSAERPEGSISTLTIQRTEQRDSAMYRCASSLYGGTDRTDTQYFGPGTRLTVL.